Below, 6 T cell receptor beta chains from the same sample are listed, as sequenced in a study of T cell responses to AZD1222 COVID-19 vaccine. Clones were read by immunoSEQ multiplex PCR, and TCRdb kept only the in-frame ones, dropping some. Of some 120,000 clones detected, 85% to 90% appear once; the ten largest clones hold 25% to 30%. This specimen was peripheral blood, taken on day 0 of AZD1222 vaccination. These TCRs come from an adult in good health.

The rearrangement joins TRBV27 to TRBJ2-4; 7 bases map to TRBD2. The CDR3 loop spans 15 amino acids. With V trimmed by 4 bases and J by 5 bases, 8 bases remained unmatched. CDR1 is MNHEY, CDR2 SMNVEV, per germline (reference sequence). The CDR3 reads CASSSTRDYQNIQYF. DNA of the CDR3: TGTGCCAGCAGTTCCACCCGGGACTATCAAAACATTCAGTACTTC.

The chain links TRBV6-5 to TRBJ1-1, with D uncertain. The CDR3 has 13 residues. Germline V gene lookup returns CDR1 MNHEY and CDR2 SVGAGI. The V gene lost 6 bases and the J gene lost 6 bases, with 14 bases spanning the gap. DNA of the CDR3: TGTGCCAGCAGCCGAGTCCAGCGTTCTGAAGCTTTCTTT. Protein product: CASSRVQRSEAFF.

This clone was counted once. CDR3 residues: CAISESTLAGFSGVYEQYF. DNA for the CDR3: TGTGCCATCAGTGAGTCGACCCTAGCGGGCTTCAGTGGGGTCTACGAGCAGTACTTC. The chain couples TRBV10-3 to TRBJ2-7, with TRBD2 identical over 8 bases. The V segment lost 0 bases and the J segment 3 bases; nucleotides outside the gene matches: 16. The CDR3 consists of 19 residues. Germline loops: CDR1 ENHRY, CDR2 SYGVKD.

CDR3 sequence (DNA): TGTGCCAGCTCACCAAGTGAAGGGCGCGATTCACCCCTCCACTTT. This codes for CASSPSEGRDSPLHF. The chain employs TRBV18 and TRBJ1-6; no clear D gene. The CDR3 covers 15 residues. Germline assignment: CDR1 KGHSH and CDR2 LQKENI. Trimming removed 2 bases at V and 8 bases at J, with 13 bases between.

This rearrangement joins TRBV4-1 to TRBJ2-5, with TRBD2 matching over 11 bases. The length of the CDR3 is 16 residues. V was pared by 4 bases and J by 2 bases, with 6 bases of the junction left unmatched. Per germline, CDR1 MGHRA and CDR2 YSYEKL. CDR3 protein: CASSLSVAGGQETQYF. The CDR3 region has the DNA TGCGCCAGCAGCCTATCTGTAGCGGGGGGGCAAGAGACCCAGTACTTC.

The chain combines TRBV29-1 with TRBJ1-2; D may be TRBD1 (6 bases). CDR1 and CDR2 (germline): SQVTM, ANQGSEA. This CDR3 is 12 amino acids long. V shed 8 bases and J shed 0 bases, with 10 bases lying between them. The CDR3 sequence: CSFRTANYGYTF. CDR3 nucleotide sequence: TGCAGCTTCAGGACAGCTAACTATGGCTACACCTTC.